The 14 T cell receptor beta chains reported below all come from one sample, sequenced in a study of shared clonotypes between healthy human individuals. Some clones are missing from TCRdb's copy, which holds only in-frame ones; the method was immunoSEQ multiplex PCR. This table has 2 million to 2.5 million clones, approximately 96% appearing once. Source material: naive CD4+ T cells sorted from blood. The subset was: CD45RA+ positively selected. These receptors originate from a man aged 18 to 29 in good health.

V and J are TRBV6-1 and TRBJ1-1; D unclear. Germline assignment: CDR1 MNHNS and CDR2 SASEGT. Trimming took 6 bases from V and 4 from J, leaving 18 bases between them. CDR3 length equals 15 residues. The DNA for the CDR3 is TGTGCCAGCAGGACGAACGGCCAGGCCGGCACTGAAGCTTTCTTT. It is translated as CASRTNGQAGTEAFF.

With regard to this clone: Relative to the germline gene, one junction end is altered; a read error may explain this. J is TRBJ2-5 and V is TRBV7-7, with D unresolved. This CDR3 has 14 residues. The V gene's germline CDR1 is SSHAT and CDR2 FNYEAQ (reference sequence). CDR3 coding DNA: TGTGCTAGCAGCCGATACCCGACCCAAGAGACCCAGTACTTC. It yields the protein CASSRYPTQETQYF.

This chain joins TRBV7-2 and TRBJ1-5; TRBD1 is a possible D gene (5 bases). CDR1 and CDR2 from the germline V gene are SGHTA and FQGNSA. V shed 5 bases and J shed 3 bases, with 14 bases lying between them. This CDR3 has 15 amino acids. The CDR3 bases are TGTGCCAGCAGCCCCCTGGGGGGAATCAATCAGCCCCAGCATTTT. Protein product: CASSPLGGINQPQHF. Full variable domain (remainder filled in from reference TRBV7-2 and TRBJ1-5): GAGVSQSPSNKVTEKGKDVELRCDPISGHTALYWYRQSLGQGLEFLIYFQGNSAPDKSGLPSDRFSAERTGGSVSTLTIQRTQQEDSAVYLCASSPLGGINQPQHFGDGTRLSIL.

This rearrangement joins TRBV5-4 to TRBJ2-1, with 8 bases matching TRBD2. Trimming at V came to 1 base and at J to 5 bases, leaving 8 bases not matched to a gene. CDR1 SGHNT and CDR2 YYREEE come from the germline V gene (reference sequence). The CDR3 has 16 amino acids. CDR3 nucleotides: TGTGCCAGCAGCTTGCCTCGGGGGGGCCGGGACAATGAGCAGTTCTTC. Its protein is CASSLPRGGRDNEQFF.

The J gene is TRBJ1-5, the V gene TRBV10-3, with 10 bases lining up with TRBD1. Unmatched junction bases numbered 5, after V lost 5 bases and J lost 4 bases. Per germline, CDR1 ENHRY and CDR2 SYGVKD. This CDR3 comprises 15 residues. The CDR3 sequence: CAISSGTGDNQPQHF. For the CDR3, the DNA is TGTGCCATCAGTTCCGGGACAGGGGATAATCAGCCCCAGCATTTT.

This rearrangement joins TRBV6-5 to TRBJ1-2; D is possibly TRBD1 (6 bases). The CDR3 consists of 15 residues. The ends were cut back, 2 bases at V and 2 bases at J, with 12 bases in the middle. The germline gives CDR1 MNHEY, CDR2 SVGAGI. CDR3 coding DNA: TGTGCCAGCAGTTACGGGGGGGCGGCGAACTATGGCTACACCTTC. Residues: CASSYGGAANYGYTF.

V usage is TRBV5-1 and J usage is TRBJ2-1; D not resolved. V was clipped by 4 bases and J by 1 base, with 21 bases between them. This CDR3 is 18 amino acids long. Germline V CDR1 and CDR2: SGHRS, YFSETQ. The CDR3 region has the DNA TGCGCCAGCAGCCCATTACTTGCGGAGACCCTGTCCTACAATGAGCAGTTCTTC. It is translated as CASSPLLAETLSYNEQFF.

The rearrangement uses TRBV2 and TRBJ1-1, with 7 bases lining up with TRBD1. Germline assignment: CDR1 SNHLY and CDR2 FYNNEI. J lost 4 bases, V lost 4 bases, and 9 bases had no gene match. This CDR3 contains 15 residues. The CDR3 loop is CASSAGTAIGTEAFF. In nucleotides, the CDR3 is TGTGCCAGCAGTGCAGGGACAGCCATTGGCACTGAAGCTTTCTTT.

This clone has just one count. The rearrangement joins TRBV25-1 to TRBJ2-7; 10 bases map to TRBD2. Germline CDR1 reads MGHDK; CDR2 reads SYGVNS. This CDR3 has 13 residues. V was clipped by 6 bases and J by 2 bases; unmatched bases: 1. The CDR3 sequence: CASRAGGAYEQYF. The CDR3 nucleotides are TGTGCCAGCAGAGCGGGGGGGGCCTACGAGCAGTACTTC.

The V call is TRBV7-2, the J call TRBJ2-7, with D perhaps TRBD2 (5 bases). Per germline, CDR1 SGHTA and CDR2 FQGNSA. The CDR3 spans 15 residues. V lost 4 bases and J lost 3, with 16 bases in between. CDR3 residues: CASSSPGRGNYEQYF. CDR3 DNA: TGTGCCAGCAGCTCTCCCGGCCGGGGAAACTACGAGCAGTACTTC.

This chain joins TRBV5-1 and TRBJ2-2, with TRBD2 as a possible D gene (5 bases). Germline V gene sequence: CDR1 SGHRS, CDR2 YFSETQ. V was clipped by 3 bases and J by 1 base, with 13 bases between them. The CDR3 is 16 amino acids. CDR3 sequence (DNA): TGCGCCAGCAGCTGGACTGGACTCCTGAACACCGGGGAGCTGTTTTTT. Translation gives CASSWTGLLNTGELFF.

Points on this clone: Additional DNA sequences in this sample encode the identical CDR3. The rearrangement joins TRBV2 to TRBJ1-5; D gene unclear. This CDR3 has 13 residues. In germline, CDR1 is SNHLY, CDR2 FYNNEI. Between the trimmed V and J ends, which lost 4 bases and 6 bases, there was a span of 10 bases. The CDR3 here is CASSGTGSQPQHF. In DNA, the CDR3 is TGTGCCAGCAGTGGAACGGGGAGTCAGCCCCAGCATTTT.

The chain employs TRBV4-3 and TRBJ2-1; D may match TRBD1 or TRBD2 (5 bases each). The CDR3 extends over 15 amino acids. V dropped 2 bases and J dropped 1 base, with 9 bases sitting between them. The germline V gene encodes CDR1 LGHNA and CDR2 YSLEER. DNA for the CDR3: TGCGCCAGCAGCCAAATGAGGGGATCCTACAATGAGCAGTTCTTC. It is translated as CASSQMRGSYNEQFF.

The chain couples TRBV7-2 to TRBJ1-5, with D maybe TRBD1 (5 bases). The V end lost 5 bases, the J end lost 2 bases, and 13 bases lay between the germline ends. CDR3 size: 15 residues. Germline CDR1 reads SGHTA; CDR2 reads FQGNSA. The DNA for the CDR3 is TGTGCCAGCAGCCAACAAGGAGGGGGCAATCAGCCCCAGCATTTT. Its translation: CASSQQGGGNQPQHF. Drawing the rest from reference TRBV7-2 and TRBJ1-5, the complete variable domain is GAGVSQSPSNKVTEKGKDVELRCDPISGHTALYWYRQSLGQGLEFLIYFQGNSAPDKSGLPSDRFSAERTGGSVSTLTIQRTQQEDSAVYLCASSQQGGGNQPQHFGDGTRLSIL.